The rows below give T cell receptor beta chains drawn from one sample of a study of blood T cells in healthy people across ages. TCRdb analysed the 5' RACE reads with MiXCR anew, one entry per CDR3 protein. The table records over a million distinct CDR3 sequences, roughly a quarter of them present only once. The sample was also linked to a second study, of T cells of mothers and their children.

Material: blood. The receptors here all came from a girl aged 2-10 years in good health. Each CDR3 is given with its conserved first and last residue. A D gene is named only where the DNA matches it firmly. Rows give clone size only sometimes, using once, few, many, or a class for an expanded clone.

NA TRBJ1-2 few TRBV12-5 CASGLGMRGPEGGYTF TGTGCTAGTGGTTTGGGGATGCGGGGACCAGAAGGAGGCTACACCTTC
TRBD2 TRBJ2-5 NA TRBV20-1 CSAKISGRGETQYF TGCAGTGCCAAGATCAGCGGGAGAGGCGAGACCCAGTACTTC
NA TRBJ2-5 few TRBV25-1 CASSDRWEETQYF TGTGCCAGCAGTGATCGGTGGGAAGAGACCCAGTACTTC
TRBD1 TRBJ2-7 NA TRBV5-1 CASSLDRGPYEQYF TGCGCCAGCAGCCTTGACAGGGGACCCTACGAGCAGTACTTC
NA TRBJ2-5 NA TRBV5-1 CASSSRALLRQQETQYF TGCGCCAGCAGCTCTAGGGCCCTCCTGCGGCAACAAGAGACCCAGTACTTC
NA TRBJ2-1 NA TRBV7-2 CASSLVGKNEQFF TGTGCCAGCAGCTTAGTTGGGAAAAATGAGCAGTTCTTC
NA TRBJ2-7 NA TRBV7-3 CASSADSFYEQYF TGTGCCAGCAGCGCAGACAGCTTCTACGAGCAGTACTTC
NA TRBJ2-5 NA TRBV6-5 CASGRLAQETQYF TGTGCCAGCGGGAGGCTGGCTCAAGAGACCCAGTACTTC
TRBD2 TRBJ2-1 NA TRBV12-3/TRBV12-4 CASSSTSGGSSYNEQFF TGTGCCAGCAGTTCTACTAGCGGGGGCAGCTCCTACAATGAGCAGTTCTTC
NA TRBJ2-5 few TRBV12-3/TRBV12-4 CASRSDYIETQYF TGTGCCAGCAGATCGGACTATATAGAGACCCAGTACTTC
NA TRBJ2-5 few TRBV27 CASSAGLEQETQYF TGTGCCAGCAGTGCGGGACTGGAACAAGAGACCCAGTACTTC
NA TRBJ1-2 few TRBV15 CATSRDLGSYGYTF TGTGCCACCAGCAGAGATCTAGGGAGCTATGGCTACACCTTC
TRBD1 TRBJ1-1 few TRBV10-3 CAISATQGMNTEAFF TGTGCCATCAGTGCGACACAGGGGATGAACACTGAAGCTTTCTTT
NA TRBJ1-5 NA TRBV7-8 CASDHYSNQPQHF TGTGCCAGCGACCACTATAGCAATCAGCCCCAGCATTTT
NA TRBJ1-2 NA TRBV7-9 CASSLNEQVSSF TGTGCCAGCAGCTTAAACGAACAGGTCTCCTCCTTC
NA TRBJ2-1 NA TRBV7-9 CASSLGQGGQFF TGTGCCAGCAGCTTAGGTCAGGGGGGCCAGTTCTTC
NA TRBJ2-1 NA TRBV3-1 CASSADLLEQFF TGTGCCAGCAGCGCCGATCTCCTTGAGCAGTTCTTC
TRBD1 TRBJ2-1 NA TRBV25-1 CASGGPGQVSYNEQFF TGTGCCAGCGGCGGGCCGGGACAGGTCTCCTACAATGAGCAGTTCTTC
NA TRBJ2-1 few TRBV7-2 CASSLEIGYNEQFF TGTGCCAGCAGCTTAGAGATCGGATACAATGAGCAGTTCTTC
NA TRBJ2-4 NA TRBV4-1 CASSQALMDIQYF TGCGCCAGCAGCCAAGCCCTGATGGACATTCAGTACTTC
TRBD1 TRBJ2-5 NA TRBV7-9 CASSPGTGRDEATQYF TGTGCCAGCAGCCCCGGGACAGGGAGGGACGAGGCGACCCAGTACTTC
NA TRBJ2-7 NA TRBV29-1 CSVAGRSTYEQYF TGCAGCGTTGCAGGGCGCTCAACCTACGAGCAGTACTTC
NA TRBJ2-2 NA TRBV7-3 CASSLKRTGELFF TGTGCCAGCAGCTTAAAGCGGACCGGGGAGCTGTTTTTT
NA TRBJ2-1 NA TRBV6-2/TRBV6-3 CASSYPSTEQFF TGTGCCAGCAGTTATCCAAGCACTGAGCAGTTCTTC
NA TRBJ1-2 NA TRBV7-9 CASDTGGRDYGYTF TGTGCCAGCGACACGGGGGGTAGGGACTATGGCTACACCTTC
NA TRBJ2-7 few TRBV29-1 CSVWAGSHEQYF TGCAGCGTTTGGGCGGGGTCCCACGAGCAGTACTTC
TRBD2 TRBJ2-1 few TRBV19 CASSPRLAGGIYNEQFF TGTGCCAGTAGTCCTAGACTAGCGGGAGGGATTTACAATGAGCAGTTCTTC
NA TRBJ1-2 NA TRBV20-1 CSARDLPDGPLGYGYTF TGCAGTGCTAGAGATCTACCGGACGGACCATTGGGATATGGCTACACCTTC
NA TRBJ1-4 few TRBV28 CASSLIGPGRRNEKLFF TGTGCCAGCAGTTTGATTGGCCCCGGACGGAGGAATGAAAAACTGTTTTTT
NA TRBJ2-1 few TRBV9 CASSPLYRADEQFF TGTGCCAGCAGCCCCCTTTACAGGGCCGATGAGCAGTTCTTC
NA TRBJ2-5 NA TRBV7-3 CASSSTGAGRETQYF TGTGCCAGCAGCTCCACTGGCGCAGGCAGAGAGACCCAGTACTTC
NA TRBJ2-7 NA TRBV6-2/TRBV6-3 CASSYSDPDYYEQYF TGTGCCAGCAGTTACTCCGATCCTGACTACTACGAGCAGTACTTC
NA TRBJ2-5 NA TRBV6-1 CASSEYEFQETQYF TGTGCCAGCAGTGAATATGAGTTCCAAGAGACCCAGTACTTC
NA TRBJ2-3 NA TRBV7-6 CASSLHAAQYF TGTGCCAGCAGCTTACATGCTGCGCAGTATTTT
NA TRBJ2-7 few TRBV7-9 CASSGGGRFYEQYF TGTGCCAGCAGCGGAGGAGGGAGGTTTTACGAGCAGTACTTC
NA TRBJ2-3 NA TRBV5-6 CASSSWPQTDTQYF TGTGCCAGCAGCTCTTGGCCCCAGACAGATACGCAGTATTTT
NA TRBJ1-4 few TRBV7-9 CASSLQSRDPNEKLFF TGTGCCAGCAGCCTACAATCCAGGGATCCTAATGAAAAACTGTTTTTT
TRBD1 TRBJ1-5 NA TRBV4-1 CASSQNTQGGQPQHF TGCGCCAGCAGCCAAAACACACAGGGGGGTCAGCCCCAGCATTTT
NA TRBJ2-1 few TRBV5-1 CASSHEGDIYNEQFF TGCGCCAGCAGCCATGAAGGCGACATTTACAATGAGCAGTTCTTC
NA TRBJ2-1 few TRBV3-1 CASSQWNNEQFF TGTGCCAGCAGCCAATGGAACAATGAGCAGTTCTTC
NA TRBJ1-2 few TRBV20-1 CSAPVSSNNGYTF TGCAGTGCTCCTGTGTCATCCAACAATGGCTACACCTTC
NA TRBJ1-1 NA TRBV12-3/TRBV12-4 CASSFGERGEAFF TGTGCCAGCAGTTTTGGCGAGAGGGGTGAAGCTTTCTTT
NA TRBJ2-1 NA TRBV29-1 CSVEDWSALYNEQFF TGCAGCGTTGAAGATTGGTCGGCCTTATACAATGAGCAGTTCTTC
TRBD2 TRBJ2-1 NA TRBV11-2 CASSVRLAGGEQFF TGTGCCAGCAGCGTCAGACTAGCGGGTGGTGAGCAGTTCTTC
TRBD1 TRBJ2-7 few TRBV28 CASSDRDRRYEQYF TGTGCCAGCAGTGATCGGGACAGGAGGTACGAGCAGTACTTC